This TCR beta chain was retrieved from a study of T cell clonotyping in hematopoietic cell transplantation. The length of the CDR3 is 9 residues. Germline V CDR1 and CDR2: DFQATT, SNEGSKA (reference sequence). Trimming removed 0 bases from V and 8 bases from J, with 0 bases in between. The assay was immunoSEQ multiplex PCR, and TCRdb's table has in-frame clones only and misses some. The sample contains about 45,000 clones, 94% of which appear only once. As for this clone: The antigen remains unidentified.

Broader study findings: Recipient TCR diversity dropped after transplant; expanded clonotypes rose from day 30 to 180.

The sample consisted of peripheral blood mononuclear cells. The clonotype comes from a woman in her fifties or sixties in good health. Some clones in this sample may be carry-over from other donors' samples. This chain uses TRBV20-1 with TRBJ2-3; D is undetermined. The CDR3, as DNA: TGCAGTGCTAGAGATACGCAGTATTTT. Its protein is CSARDTQYF.